This T cell receptor (beta chain) was recovered during a study of blood T cell repertoires in COVID-19. Generated by immunoSEQ multiplex PCR, the TCRdb table keeps only in-frame clones and is missing some. The sample lists 140,000 or so clones; roughly 87% were seen once. Germline-derived CDR1 and CDR2 are LGHDT and YNNKEL (reference sequence). Deletions cut 6 bases from V and 7 bases from J, with 15 bases between. CDR3 length: 14 amino acids. The gene calls are TRBV3-1 (or the pseudogene TRBV3-2) and TRBJ1-4; D possibly corresponds to TRBD1 (5 bases). This sequence was found in a human donor in a cohort sampled during active COVID-19. Sequenced: peripheral blood. The CDR3 spells CASSQTAGGEKLFF. CDR3 in DNA: TGTGCCAGCAGTCAGACAGCCGGCGGTGAAAAACTGTTTTTT.